This TCR beta chain was identified during a study of metastatic and nonmetastatic thyroid tumors. This clone was observed at least ten times. Patients were all untreated before their thyroid surgery. In the authors' methods: The authors used CDR3 differences across clinicopathological groups to build a distant-metastasis classifier for papillary thyroid cancer. TCRdb re-clonotyped the PCR reads through MiXCR. The V and J calls shown here were made by TCRdb, not taken from the authors' results. This sample carries 15,000 to 20,000 clones, approximately 30% of them seen once, and the ten largest clones take 10% to 13%. The CDR3 runs to 15 residues. Trimming took 0 bases from V and 3 from J; bases not matched to a gene: 4. Germline CDR1 and CDR2: SGHKS and YYEKEE (reference sequence).

The sequencing input was blood. This clonotype was sampled from a female donor with papillary thyroid cancer or a benign thyroid nodule (not recorded which). Some clones in this sample may be carry-over from other donors' samples. This rearrangement joins TRBV5-5 to TRBJ2-5; 8 bases match TRBD2. For the CDR3, the DNA is TGTGCCAGCAGCTTGGGGGTTAGCGGGGAAGAGACCCAGTACTTC. Amino acids: CASSLGVSGEETQYF.